This T cell receptor beta chain originates from a study of CD8+CD57+ T cells in acquired aplastic anemia (dated by TCRdb to 2017 to 2018). For the wider study: Extracted DNA from sorted CD4+ and CD8+ cells averaged about 2.9 ug, ranging from roughly 0.17 to 30 ug. CD8+CD57+ expansion was defined as a frequency above the mean frequency observed in healthy subjects. Broad study findings and their caveats: Although roughly 30 CD8+ CDR3 sequences were shared by patients and controls, these sequences appeared highly expressed in patients and within the immunodominant clones of patients. CD8+ Simpson's diversity did not differ significantly between patients and healthy controls (P=0.060).

Turning to this clonotype: There is no known antigen for this receptor. It has no much larger one-base neighbor in the sample; base qualities were not kept.

Expansion of CD8+CD57+ cells had been shown by flow cytometry in the patients chosen for sequencing. Every patient had severe acquired aplastic anemia, diagnosed using the International Study of Aplastic Anemia and Agranulocytosis and Camitta criteria. At the time blood was sampled, none of the patients had received any therapy. The study deep-sequenced TCR repertoires of sorted CD4+ and CD8+ blood T cells from severe aplastic anemia patients and healthy subjects. Patients were enrolled in the USA under clinicaltrials.gov protocols 00001620, 01623167, 00001397, 00071045, 00081523 and 00961064. Ficoll-Paque density gradient centrifugation was used to isolate peripheral blood mononuclear cells. CD4+ and CD8+ T cells were sorted by FACS or magnetic beads before DNA extraction. Profiling of TCR beta VDJ combinations and CDR3 sequences used genomic DNA as the template. TCR repertoire sequencing was run on an Illumina HiSeq 2000. On the study's bioinformatics: TRBV/TRBJ rearrangement plots, CDR3 size and DJ length profiles, and Simpson's diversity index were used to assess repertoires. The most abundant DNA sequence in the deep sequencing data was defined as the immunodominant clone. CDR3 amino acid sequences were screened for sharing across subjects and were compared with published repertoires and the VDJdb database. The public reads were quality trimmed at Q25 with fastp and then assembled into clones with MiXCR by TCRdb, keeping productive beta chains. CDR3 protein sequences are deduplicated, and each keeps its most common genes and DNA. TCRdb, not the original authors, processed these V and J calls. This sample has around 150,000 distinct CDR3 sequences in its table, and 40% to 60% of those were observed once. Together, the top ten hold about 31% of the sample.

The germline V gene encodes CDR1 ENHRY and CDR2 SYGVKD. Its CDR3 holds 15 amino acids, cysteine through phenylalanine. Only the CDR3 portion is preserved as DNA: 45 bases, with reading frame beginning at the first base. After removal of 10 bases from V and 4 bases from J, the junction retains 12 bases not matched to a gene. Sequencing input: sorted CD4+, CD8+, or CD8+CD57+ T cells (not recorded which) from PBMCs. The TCR comes from a human donor with aplastic anemia. In this chain, TRBV10-3 is recombined with TRBJ1-1, with 10 bases aligning to TRBD1. CDR3 loop: CATFPGTGVATEAFF. The DNA reads TGTGCCACCTTTCCCGGGACAGGGGTGGCCACTGAAGCTTTCTTT.